This record looks at one T cell receptor (beta chain) sequence and its context. Its antigen is unidentified. The CDR3 consists of 16 residues. Germline trimming cut 4 bases from V and 2 bases from J; bases unmatched to any gene: 4. Germline assignment: CDR1 SGHDT and CDR2 YYEEEE. As originally analysed: Junction-only sequences without quality scores were provided by ImmunoSEQ, so filtering was different. Here immunoSEQ multiplex PCR was the method, and the copy in TCRdb shows in-frame clones only, minus some. The DNA was the basis for D and trimming; V, J and clone size are from that table. The data contain approximately 1.4 million clones, approximately 98% of them seen just once; the ten biggest clones take up roughly 0.4%. The data were taken from a study of shared clonotypes between healthy human individuals. Study in general: Each donor's CD4 naive and CD4 memory cells filled three plates apiece, CD8 naive two, and CD8 memory one. General study points: For naive CD4 cells, approximately 4.7% of clonotypes were shared across a handful of donors.

Negatively enriched CD4+ T cells were divided by CD45RA into naive and memory. The chain combines TRBV5-6 with TRBJ2-6, with 9 nucleotides matching TRBD1. This TCR derives from a man aged 25-45 years in good health. Sequencing was done on a sample of naive CD4+ T cells sorted from blood. Subset indicated: CD45RA+ positively selected. The CDR3 loop reads CASSTTGGAGANVLTF. CDR3 nucleotide sequence: TGTGCCAGCAGCACCACAGGGGGCGCTGGGGCCAACGTCCTGACTTTC.